This TCR beta chain emerged from a study of blood T cells in healthy people across ages. Total RNA extracted from each sample amounted to at least 5.5 micrograms. A few counts support this clonotype. The authors ran a second PCR of about 6 to 12 cycles using a sample-barcoded 5' primer and a J-beta primer mix. TCRdb itself ran the 5' RACE reads through MiXCR, one entry per CDR3 protein. This table holds 550,000 to 650,000 distinct CDR3 sequences, roughly a quarter found once. This sample was also put to use in a study of T cells of mothers and their children. According to that study: Researchers put all of the extracted RNA into cDNA synthesis, using roughly 1.5 ug per 15 ul.

The sequenced sample consisted of blood. The receptor was isolated from a boy between 2 and 10 years old in good health.

CDR3 loop: CSVEGRQVNTEAFF. The CDR3 DNA reads as TGCAGCGTTGAGGGTCGACAGGTGAACACTGAAGCTTTCTTT. The J gene is TRBJ1-1, the V gene TRBV29-1; D may be TRBD1 (6 bases). The CDR3 contains 14 residues. Germline CDR1 and CDR2: SQVTM and ANQGSEA. Trimming shortened V by 3 bases and J by 0 bases, and 11 bases separated the two germline ends.